These T cell receptor beta chains were read from a single sample in a study of blood T cell repertoires in COVID-19. Measured with immunoSEQ multiplex PCR; TCRdb has only the in-frame clones, and not every one. The sample shows over 20,000 clones, 55% to 85% of them seen only once. Sequenced sample: peripheral blood. All receptors derive from a woman at least 80 years old with acute or convalescent COVID-19. CDR3s include the opening cysteine and the closing phenylalanine or tryptophan. The order of the fields is D gene, CDR3 length, clone size, V gene, J gene, CDR3 protein, CDR3 DNA. A D gene is named only where the DNA matches it firmly. Rows may omit the clone size; those that give it use once, few, many or a size class.

>TRBD2|15|NA|TRBV6-5|TRBJ2-5
CASRRTSGSTSAQYF
TGTGCCAGCAGGCGGACTAGCGGGAGCACGTCGGCCCAGTACTTC
>NA|13|few|TRBV20-1|TRBJ2-4
CSASMGIGIIQYF
TGCAGTGCCAGTATGGGGATCGGGATCATTCAGTACTTC
>TRBD1|16|once|TRBV25-1|TRBJ2-7
CASSEWGTDRAYEQYF
TGTGCCAGCAGTGAATGGGGGACCGACAGGGCCTACGAGCAGTACTTC
>NA|12|NA|TRBV10-3|TRBJ1-1
CAISGGGTEAFF
TGTGCCATCAGTGGAGGGGGCACTGAAGCTTTCTTT
>NA|21|NA|TRBV9|TRBJ2-3
CASSVATPLRSGSPQGDTQYF
TGTGCCAGCAGCGTAGCTACACCGCTTCGTTCCGGGTCCCCACAGGGAGATACGCAGTATTTT
>TRBD2|15|NA|TRBV4-2|TRBJ2-1
CASSQTGTRINEQFF
TGTGCCAGCAGCCAAACCGGGACTAGAATCAATGAGCAGTTCTTC
>NA|13|NA|TRBV5-1|TRBJ1-6
CASRPTENSPLHF
TGCGCCAGCAGGCCAACAGAAAATTCACCCCTCCACTTT
>NA|16|many|TRBV19|TRBJ1-5
CASSILAGASNQPQHF
TGTGCCAGTAGTATTCTCGCGGGGGCCAGCAATCAGCCCCAGCATTTT
>NA|13|NA|TRBV5-1|TRBJ2-7
CASSLAMASEQYF
TGCGCCAGCAGCCTGGCGATGGCCTCCGAGCAGTACTTC
>TRBD1|15|NA|TRBV4-3|TRBJ2-1
CASSQRGQIYNEQFF
TGCGCCAGCAGCCAACGGGGACAGATCTACAATGAGCAGTTCTTC
>TRBD1|16|NA|TRBV5-5|TRBJ1-2
CASSPNVRDRGLGYTF
TGTGCCAGCAGCCCGAATGTCCGGGACAGGGGGCTTGGCTACACCTTC
>NA|12|NA|TRBV29-1|TRBJ2-5
CSVSSGQETQYF
TGCAGCGTCTCCTCGGGGCAAGAGACCCAGTACTTC
>TRBD1|15|NA|TRBV6-6|TRBJ2-7
CASSYGQGVSYEQYF
TGTGCCAGCAGTTACGGACAGGGGGTCTCCTACGAGCAGTACTTC
>NA|15|NA|TRBV5-1|TRBJ1-1
CASSYLQGGNTEAFF
TGCGCCAGCAGCTACCTACAGGGTGGGAACACTGAAGCTTTCTTT
>NA|15|once|TRBV6-2/TRBV6-3|TRBJ1-6
CASSYSQVKNSPLHF
TGTGCCAGCAGTTACTCACAGGTTAAGAATTCACCCCTCCACTTT
>NA|12|few|TRBV2|TRBJ1-2
CASRTDLVRYTF
TGTGCCAGCAGGACGGACTTGGTACGCTACACCTTC
>NA|13|NA|TRBV5-6|TRBJ2-7
CASSFGTSYEQYF
TGTGCCAGCAGCTTTGGCACTAGTTACGAGCAGTACTTC
>NA|14|large|TRBV30|TRBJ1-5
CAWSVGSVGQPQHF
TGTGCCTGGAGTGTCGGGTCCGTAGGTCAGCCCCAGCATTTT
>TRBD1|15|NA|TRBV28|TRBJ1-5
CASTLQGGGNQPQHF
TGTGCCAGCACCCTACAGGGGGGTGGCAATCAGCCCCAGCATTTT
>NA|11|NA|TRBV20-1|TRBJ2-7
CSARGQVEQYF
TGCAGTGCTAGAGGGCAGGTCGAGCAGTACTTC
>TRBD1|14|NA|TRBV5-1|TRBJ2-3
CASAPGQGADTQYF
TGCGCCAGCGCCCCGGGACAGGGGGCCGATACGCAGTATTTT
>TRBD2|16|NA|TRBV18|TRBJ2-1
CASSPRLAARENEQFF
TGTGCCAGCTCACCTCGACTAGCGGCCAGAGAAAATGAGCAGTTCTTC
>TRBD1|13|NA|TRBV7-3|TRBJ1-1
CASSLQGEAEAFF
TGTGCCAGCAGCTTACAGGGGGAGGCTGAAGCTTTCTTT
>NA|15|NA|TRBV7-9|TRBJ1-1
CASSLVRTVNTEAFF
TGTGCCAGCAGCTTAGTTAGGACTGTCAACACTGAAGCTTTCTTT
>TRBD2|13|NA|TRBV30|TRBJ2-1
CACNLAGAGGQFF
TGTGCCTGCAATCTAGCGGGGGCAGGCGGGCAGTTCTTC
>NA|11|NA|TRBV12-5|TRBJ1-5
CASGFIQPQHF
TGTGCTAGTGGTTTTATTCAGCCCCAGCATTTT
>TRBD1|15|NA|TRBV5-1|TRBJ1-1
CASSVGDRGNTEAFF
TGCGCCAGCAGCGTTGGGGACAGGGGGAACACTGAAGCTTTCTTT
>TRBD2|16|NA|TRBV2|TRBJ2-1
CASSEEGSGRLNEQFF
TGTGCCAGCAGTGAAGAGGGTAGCGGGAGGCTCAATGAGCAGTTCTTC
>NA|11|once|TRBV3-1/TRBV3-2|TRBJ1-1
CASSHSSEAFF
TGTGCCAGCAGCCATAGTAGCGAAGCTTTCTTT
>TRBD1|14|NA|TRBV6-6|TRBJ1-4
CASSPGQDNEKLFF
TGTGCCAGCAGCCCGGGACAGGATAATGAAAAACTGTTTTTT
>TRBD2|15|NA|TRBV4-1|TRBJ2-5
CASSPSGGAWETQYF
TGCGCCAGCAGCCCTAGCGGGGGGGCCTGGGAGACCCAGTACTTC
>NA|13|NA|TRBV3-1/TRBV3-2|TRBJ2-3
CASSQVSTDTQYF
TGTGCCAGCAGCCAAGTATCCACAGATACGCAGTATTTT
>NA|14|NA|TRBV19|TRBJ2-2
CASLRSGNTGELFF
TGTGCCAGTCTTAGGTCGGGGAACACCGGGGAGCTGTTTTTT
>NA|13|NA|TRBV15|TRBJ1-4
CATSRDPFGQGFF
TGTGCCACCAGCAGAGATCCTTTCGGGCAGGGCTTTTTT
>NA|14|NA|TRBV19|TRBJ1-2
CASSIQTANYGYTF
TGTGCCAGTAGTATCCAGACAGCTAACTATGGCTACACCTTC
>NA|18|few|TRBV21-1|TRBJ1-5
CASSKAFTGTETNQPQHF
TGTGCCAGCAGCAAAGCCTTTACCGGGACAGAGACTAATCAGCCCCAGCATTTT
>TRBD2|16|NA|TRBV11-2|TRBJ2-5
CASRSTSGGARETQYF
TGTGCCAGCAGATCGACTAGCGGGGGGGCCCGGGAGACCCAGTACTTC
>NA|12|NA|TRBV7-2|TRBJ1-5
CASSFTNQPQHF
TGTGCCAGCAGCTTTACAAATCAGCCCCAGCATTTT
>TRBD2|13|NA|TRBV2|TRBJ2-3
CASRGGSTDTQYF
TGTGCCAGCAGGGGGGGGAGCACAGATACGCAGTATTTT
>TRBD1|14|NA|TRBV27|TRBJ1-2
CASSSTGIPYGYTF
TGTGCCAGCAGTTCGACAGGGATTCCCTATGGCTACACCTTC
>TRBD1|15|few|TRBV29-1|TRBJ2-3
CSVVVGQGATDTQYF
TGCAGCGTGGTAGTTGGACAGGGGGCTACAGATACGCAGTATTTT
>TRBD1|15|NA|TRBV24-1|TRBJ2-2
CATSPGQGNTGELFF
TGTGCCACCAGTCCTGGACAGGGAAACACCGGGGAGCTGTTTTTT
>TRBD2|14|NA|TRBV10-3|TRBJ2-1
CAINPGGDYKQQFF
TGTGCCATCAATCCGGGGGGAGATTACAAACAGCAGTTCTTC